This TCR beta chain is from a study of siplizumab effects on memory and regulatory T cells. Here immunoSEQ multiplex PCR was the method, and the copy in TCRdb shows in-frame clones only, minus some. The repertoire consists of 95,000 to 100,000 clones, with about 90% occurring once and the leading ten covering 12%. V lost 2 bases and J 5 bases, leaving 19 bases between the germline ends. CDR1 is MNHEY and CDR2 is SVGAGI in the germline V gene. CDR3 length equals 16 residues. The clonotype comes from a human donor in good health. The chain uses TRBV6-5 and TRBJ2-7; a weak D match, TRBD2 (6 bases). Sequencing was performed on non-Treg CD4+ T cells sorted from blood. CDR3 loop: CASSYGRWGSVDEQYF. The CDR3 DNA is TGTGCCAGCAGTTACGGGAGGTGGGGGTCGGTGGACGAGCAGTACTTC.